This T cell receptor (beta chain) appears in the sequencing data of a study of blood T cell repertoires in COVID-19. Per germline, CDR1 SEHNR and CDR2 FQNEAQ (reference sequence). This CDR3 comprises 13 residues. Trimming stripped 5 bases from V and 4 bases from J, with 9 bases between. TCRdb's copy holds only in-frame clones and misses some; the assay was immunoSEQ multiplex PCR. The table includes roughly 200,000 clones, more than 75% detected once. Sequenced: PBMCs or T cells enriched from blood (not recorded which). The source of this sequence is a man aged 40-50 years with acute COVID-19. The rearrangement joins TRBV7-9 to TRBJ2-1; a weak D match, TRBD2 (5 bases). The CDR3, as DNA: TGTGCCAGCAGCCCCCGCGGGTACAATGAGCAGTTCTTC. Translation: CASSPRGYNEQFF.